The clone carrying this T cell receptor (beta chain) was counted at least ten times. Its specificity is not known. These data originate in a study of blood T cells in healthy people across ages. General study points: Higher naive T cell percentage went strongly together with higher TCR beta diversity. Possibly, changes in expanded clonotypes were confounded because donor CMV status was unknown.

A second PCR, run for roughly 7 to 11 cycles, used a sample-barcoded 5' primer plus a J-beta primer mix. MiXCR, run by TCRdb on the 5' RACE reads, gives a single entry per CDR3 protein. In the table there are about 780,000 distinct CDR3 sequences, roughly 26% of which are singletons. V dropped 4 bases and J dropped 8; count of bases not matched to a gene: 10. The CDR3 totals 15 residues. Germline CDR1 SGDLS, CDR2 YYNGEE. They isolated at least 7 million PBMCs from each sample. These data were likewise used in another study, on T cells of mothers and their children. That source adds: Mothers gave over 10 million TCR beta CDR3 reads each, and children about 3 million each.

The specimen sequenced was blood. The chain carries TRBV9 and TRBJ1-4, with 8 bases lining up with TRBD1. This sequence was found in a boy younger than 18 in good health. The chain's CDR3 is CASSPWGQVGEKLFF. Written as DNA, the CDR3 is TGTGCCAGCAGCCCCTGGGGACAGGTTGGCGAAAAACTGTTTTTT.